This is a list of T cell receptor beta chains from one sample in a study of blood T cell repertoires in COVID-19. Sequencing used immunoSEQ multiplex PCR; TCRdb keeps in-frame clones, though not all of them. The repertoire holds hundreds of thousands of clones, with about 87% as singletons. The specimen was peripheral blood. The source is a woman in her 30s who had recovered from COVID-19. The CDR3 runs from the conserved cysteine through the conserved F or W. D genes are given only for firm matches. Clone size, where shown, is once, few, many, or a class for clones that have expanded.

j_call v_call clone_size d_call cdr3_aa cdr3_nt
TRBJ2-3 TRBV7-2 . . CASSLVGGTSTDTQYF TGTGCCAGCAGCTTAGTGGGTGGGACTAGCACAGATACGCAGTATTTT
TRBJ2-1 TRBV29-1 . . CSVKTGSSYNEQFF TGCAGCGTAAAGACGGGGAGCTCCTACAATGAGCAGTTCTTC
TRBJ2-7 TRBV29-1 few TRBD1 CSVDPRSGGCSYEQYF TGCAGCGTTGACCCCAGATCAGGGGGCTGTTCGTACGAGCAGTACTTC
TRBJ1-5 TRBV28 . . CASSLFGGGPQHF TGTGCCAGCAGTTTGTTTGGGGGCGGGCCCCAGCATTTT
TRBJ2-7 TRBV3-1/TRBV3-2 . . CASSQEGAGPHEQYF TGTGCCAGCAGCCAAGAAGGGGCAGGTCCTCACGAGCAGTACTTC
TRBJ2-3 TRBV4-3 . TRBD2 CASSQDTSSGRTDTQYF TGCGCCAGCAGCCAAGATACGTCTAGCGGCCGCACAGATACGCAGTATTTT
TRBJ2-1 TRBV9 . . CASSVDSSSYNEQFF TGTGCCAGCAGCGTCGACTCAAGCTCCTACAATGAGCAGTTCTTC
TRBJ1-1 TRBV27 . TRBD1 CASSLWGTGGGTEAFF TGTGCCAGCAGTTTATGGGGGACAGGGGGCGGGACTGAAGCTTTCTTT
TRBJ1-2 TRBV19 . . CASSPLAGYGYGYTF TGTGCCAGTAGTCCCCTTGCGGGGTATGGCTATGGCTACACCTTC
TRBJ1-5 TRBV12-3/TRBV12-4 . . CASSRVEQPQHF TGTGCCAGCAGCCGGGTTGAGCAGCCCCAGCATTTT
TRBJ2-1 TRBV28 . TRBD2 CASSSVAGGLEGAYNEQFF TGTGCCAGCAGTTCCGTAGCGGGGGGCCTAGAAGGCGCCTACAATGAGCAGTTCTTC
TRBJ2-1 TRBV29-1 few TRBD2 CSVEGTSYNEQFF TGCAGCGTTGAGGGGACTAGCTACAATGAGCAGTTCTTC
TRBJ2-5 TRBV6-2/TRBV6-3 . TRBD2 CASSPQRGGQETQYF TGTGCCAGCAGTCCGCAGCGGGGGGGCCAGGAGACCCAGTACTTC
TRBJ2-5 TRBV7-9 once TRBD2 CASSLASGSGGAEETQYF TGTGCCAGCAGCTTAGCGTCCGGGAGCGGGGGGGCGGAAGAGACCCAGTACTTC
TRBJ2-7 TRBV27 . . CASSLSRVSYEQYF TGTGCCAGCAGTTTATCCAGGGTTAGCTACGAGCAGTACTTC
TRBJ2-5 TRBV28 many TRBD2 CASSPGTSGGQETQYF TGTGCCAGCAGTCCTGGGACTAGCGGGGGCCAAGAGACCCAGTACTTC
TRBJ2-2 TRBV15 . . CATSTGVGPLRAGELFF TGTGCCACCAGCACCGGGGTAGGGCCTCTAAGGGCCGGGGAGCTGTTTTTT
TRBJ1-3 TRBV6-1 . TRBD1 CASSELTGGTSGNTIYF TGTGCCAGCAGTGAACTCACAGGGGGGACCTCTGGAAACACCATATATTTT
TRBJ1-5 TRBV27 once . CASSLSRAQPQHF TGTGCCAGCAGTTTATCCAGGGCTCAGCCCCAGCATTTT
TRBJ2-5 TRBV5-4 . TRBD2 CASSLRLAGEETQYF TGTGCCAGCAGCTTGCGACTAGCGGGGGAGGAGACCCAGTACTTC
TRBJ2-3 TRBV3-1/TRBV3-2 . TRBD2 CASSQRGAVADTQYF TGTGCCAGCAGCCAGCGGGGGGCCGTCGCAGATACGCAGTATTTT
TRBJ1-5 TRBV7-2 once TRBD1 CASSLYHRGLDQPQHF TGTGCCAGCAGCTTATATCACAGGGGATTGGATCAGCCCCAGCATTTT
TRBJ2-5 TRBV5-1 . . CASSFGGGEETQYF TGCGCCAGCAGCTTTGGAGGGGGGGAAGAGACCCAGTACTTC
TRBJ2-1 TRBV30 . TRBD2 CAWSVTSGGLYNEQFF TGTGCCTGGAGTGTCACTAGCGGGGGCCTCTACAATGAGCAGTTCTTC
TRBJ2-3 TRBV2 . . CASTLEGSMDTQYF TGTGCCAGCACCTTAGAGGGATCGATGGATACGCAGTATTTT
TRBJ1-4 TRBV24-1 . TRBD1 CATSDSGGVATNEKLFF TGTGCCACCAGTGATTCAGGGGGTGTTGCAACTAATGAAAAACTGTTTTTT
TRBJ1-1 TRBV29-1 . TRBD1 CSAVPGQGNGEAFF TGCAGCGCCGTCCCTGGACAGGGGAATGGTGAAGCTTTCTTT
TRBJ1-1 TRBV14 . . CASSQDFGRTEAFF TGTGCCAGCAGCCAAGATTTTGGTCGGACTGAAGCTTTCTTT
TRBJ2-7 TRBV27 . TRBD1 CASSFLTGAGEQYF TGTGCCAGCAGTTTCTTAACAGGGGCAGGGGAGCAGTACTTC
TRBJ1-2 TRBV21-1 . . CASSKTSKDTGTYGYTF TGTGCCAGCAGCAAAACCTCGAAAGACACAGGCACCTATGGCTACACCTTC
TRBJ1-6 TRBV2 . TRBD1 CASSDLGQGGSPLHF TGTGCCAGCAGTGATCTCGGACAGGGAGGTTCACCCCTCCACTTT
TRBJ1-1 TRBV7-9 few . CASTPTGNTEAFF TGTGCCAGCACCCCAACAGGGAACACTGAAGCTTTCTTT
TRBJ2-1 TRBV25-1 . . CASSTGTLEKQFF TGTGCCAGCAGTACCGGGACATTAGAGAAGCAGTTCTTC
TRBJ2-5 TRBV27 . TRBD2 CASSPTLAVAEETQYF TGTGCCAGCAGTCCGACCCTAGCGGTGGCGGAAGAGACCCAGTACTTC
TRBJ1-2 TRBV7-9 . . CASSLVSGYYGYTF TGTGCCAGCAGCTTAGTATCAGGATACTATGGCTACACCTTC